This T cell receptor beta chain comes out of a study of cytomegalovirus exposure and HLA in healthy donors. Study results and caveats: Previous analysis showed most TCR beta V segments were productive about 90% or about 30% of the time. With further analysis later on, most CMV-associated TCR beta chains appeared HLA-restricted. Most sequenced TCRs were rare (though some public TCRs occurred in many donors).

This clone was recorded many times. The target antigen is unknown. Trimming pared 1 base from V and 9 bases from J, leaving 13 bases between. Germline-derived CDR1 and CDR2 are SGHDN and FVKESK. The CDR3 spans 14 residues. The PCR made use of 60 Vbeta and 13 Jbeta primers. Method: immunoSEQ multiplex PCR; TCRdb's copy keeps in-frame clones and lacks some. This table holds under 80,000 clones, about two thirds found once. This clonotype originated in a woman aged 25-40 years in good health and CMV-seronegative. Sequencing was done on a sample of PBMCs. The gene calls are TRBV14 and TRBJ1-5, with D hard to call. CDR3 amino acids: CASSQGDGRGPQHF. The CDR3 coding sequence is TGTGCCAGCAGCCAAGGTGATGGCCGTGGGCCCCAGCATTTT.